This T cell receptor beta chain was captured by sequencing in a study of blood T cell repertoires in COVID-19. In the original analysis: It was from reference gene primer amplification that nucleated cell counts were estimated. Method: immunoSEQ multiplex PCR; TCRdb's copy keeps in-frame clones and lacks some. That table furnishes V, J and clone size, whereas the DNA furnished D and trimming. The sample records about 260,000 clones, roughly 86% being singletons. The CDR3 is 17 amino acids. CDR1 and CDR2 from the germline V gene are SGHNT and YYREEE (reference sequence). Trimming at V came to 0 bases and at J to 5 bases, leaving 8 bases not matched to a gene.

Source material: peripheral blood. The receptor comes from a woman aged 60-75 years with COVID-19, enrolled during active disease. The chain is built from TRBV5-4 and TRBJ1-2; 12 bases are a match to TRBD1. CDR3 DNA sequence: TGTGCCAGCAGCTTGGCCGGGACAGGGGGCGCGGGATATGGCTACACCTTC. Amino acids: CASSLAGTGGAGYGYTF.